Listed below are T cell receptor beta chains from one sample, sequenced in a study of T-cell memory formation after mild COVID-19. MiXCR was run by TCRdb on the 5' RACE reads, yielding one entry per CDR3 protein. The table shows under 700,000 distinct CDR3 sequences, with over 20% occurring only once. The sample consisted of PBMCs or a T cell subset sorted from them (not recorded which). The receptors stem from an adult woman who had mild COVID-19 (a few samples of this study predate the infection). Cell type and time point are not known. The CDR3 runs from the conserved cysteine through the conserved F or W. A D gene is named only where the DNA matches it firmly. The size entry is marked missing in some rows and otherwise reads once, few, many or a size class.

V	D	J	size	DNA	CDR3
TRBV7-8	TRBD2	TRBJ2-7	few	TGTGCCAGCAGCTCATACCCCGGGGAGGGAAGCTCCTACGAGCAGTACTTC	CASSSYPGEGSSYEQYF
TRBV11-2	TRBD2	TRBJ2-5	-	TGTGCCAGCAGCGGAAGGGGACTAGCGGGGGGTCAAGAGACCCAGTACTTC	CASSGRGLAGGQETQYF
TRBV23-1	-	TRBJ2-6	-	TGCGCCAGCAGTCTTCTAGGCCGCTCTGGGGCCAACGTCCTGACTTTC	CASSLLGRSGANVLTF
TRBV20-1	TRBD2	TRBJ2-7	-	TGCAGTGCTAGAGATGCGGGGGGGCTCGACGAGCAGTACTTC	CSARDAGGLDEQYF
TRBV7-6	-	TRBJ2-3	-	TGTGCCAGCAGCCAACCGAGCGACGGGACAGATACGCAGTATTTT	CASSQPSDGTDTQYF
TRBV9	TRBD2	TRBJ2-5	few	TGTGCCAGCAGCCCCCTAGCGGGGGGCTGGGAGACCCAGTACTTC	CASSPLAGGWETQYF
TRBV4-1	TRBD1	TRBJ1-1	-	TGCGCCAGCAGGGCGACAGGGAATTTGAACACTGAAGCTTTCTTT	CASRATGNLNTEAFF
TRBV15	TRBD2	TRBJ2-5	-	TGTGCCACCAGCCTCCGACTAGCGGGGGGCTTAGAGACCCAGTACTTC	CATSLRLAGGLETQYF
TRBV20-1	TRBD2	TRBJ2-3	few	TGCAGTGCTCCCTCGACTAGCGGGGGCGGTAGGGATACGCAGTATTTT	CSAPSTSGGGRDTQYF
TRBV7-6	-	TRBJ1-2	-	TGTGCCAGCAGCTCTTTTGAGTATGGCTACACCTTC	CASSSFEYGYTF
TRBV7-9	-	TRBJ2-5	many	TGTGCCAGCAGTAACCTTGAGTTGGAGACCCAGTACTTC	CASSNLELETQYF
TRBV6-1	TRBD1	TRBJ1-1	few	TGTGCCAGCAGGGGGGACAGCCTTGAAGCTTTCTTT	CASRGDSLEAFF
TRBV2	TRBD1	TRBJ1-5	few	TGTGCCAGCAGAATACAGGGGCTTCGTGGGCCCCAGCATTTT	CASRIQGLRGPQHF
TRBV3-1	TRBD1	TRBJ2-5	few	TGTGCCAGCAGCTGGACAGGGGGCGAAGAGACCCAGTACTTC	CASSWTGGEETQYF
TRBV7-2	TRBD2	TRBJ2-3	few	TGTGCCAGCGGGCGGGAGAGCACAGATACGCAGTATTTT	CASGRESTDTQYF
TRBV20-1	TRBD2	TRBJ2-4	-	TGCAGTGCTCAGGGACTAGCGGGGCTCGGAGACATTCAGTACTTC	CSAQGLAGLGDIQYF
TRBV12-3/TRBV12-4	-	TRBJ1-5	-	TGTGCCAGCAGTTTACAGGTACGGGCGGCCCAGCATTTT	CASSLQVRAAQHF
TRBV29-1	TRBD2	TRBJ2-5	-	TGCAGCGTTATCTCCCGGACTAGCGTGGAAGAGACCCAGTACTTC	CSVISRTSVEETQYF
TRBV27	-	TRBJ1-6	-	TGTGCCAGCAGTTTATCGAGGGGAACCTCACCCCTCCACTTT	CASSLSRGTSPLHF
TRBV29-1	-	TRBJ1-1	-	TGCAGCGTTGAGATTTGGGAGGGAATGGGCACTGAAGCTTTCTTT	CSVEIWEGMGTEAFF
TRBV20-1	-	TRBJ2-7	-	TGCAGTGCCGGGGACCACTACGAGCAGTACTTC	CSAGDHYEQYF
TRBV15	-	TRBJ2-3	few	TGTGCCACCAGCAGAGATCGTCGTGGGGGAGATACGCAGTATTTT	CATSRDRRGGDTQYF
TRBV15	-	TRBJ2-1	few	TGTGCCACCAGCAGAGATGAATTCCAGGGGGAGCAGTTCTTC	CATSRDEFQGEQFF
TRBV6-2/TRBV6-3	-	TRBJ2-5	many	TGTGCCAGCGGCCAAGAGACCCAGTACTTC	CASGQETQYF
TRBV20-1	-	TRBJ2-3	-	TGCAGTGCTAGAAAGGACACAGATACGCAGTATTTT	CSARKDTDTQYF
TRBV11-2	TRBD2	TRBJ2-5	-	TGTGCCAGCAGCTTAGTGGGACTAGCGGATGAAGAGACCCAGTACTTC	CASSLVGLADEETQYF
TRBV5-6	-	TRBJ2-3	many	TGTGCCAGCAGCTTGGCTACCGCAGATACGCAGTATTTT	CASSLATADTQYF
TRBV6-2/TRBV6-3	-	TRBJ1-6	-	TGTGCCAGCAGTCGACCATCGGGGTCACCCCTCCACTTT	CASSRPSGSPLHF
TRBV11-2	-	TRBJ1-2	-	TGTGCCAGCAGCAGCAGCGGGGTTTCGGCCTCATATGGCTACACCTTC	CASSSSGVSASYGYTF
TRBV29-1	TRBD2	TRBJ2-1	-	TGCAGCGTTGATGCCCGTCTAGCGGGCACGGAGCAGTTCTTC	CSVDARLAGTEQFF
TRBV19	TRBD1	TRBJ1-1	-	TGTGCCAGTAGACCCGGGACAGGGGGCGACACTGAAGCTTTCTTT	CASRPGTGGDTEAFF
TRBV29-1	TRBD1	TRBJ1-3	-	TGCAGCGTTCAACAGGGGGCTGGAAACACCATATATTTT	CSVQQGAGNTIYF